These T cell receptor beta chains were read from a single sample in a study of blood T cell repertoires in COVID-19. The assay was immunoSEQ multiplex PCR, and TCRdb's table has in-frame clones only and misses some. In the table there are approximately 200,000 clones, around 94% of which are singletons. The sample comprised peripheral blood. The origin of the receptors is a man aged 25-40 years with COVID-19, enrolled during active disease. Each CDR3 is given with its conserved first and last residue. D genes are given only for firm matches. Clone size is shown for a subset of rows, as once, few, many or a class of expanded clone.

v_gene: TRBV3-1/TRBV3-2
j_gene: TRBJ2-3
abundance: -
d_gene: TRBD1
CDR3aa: CASSQGPGTGGDTQYF
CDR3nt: TGTGCCAGCAGCCAAGGCCCCGGGACAGGGGGCGATACGCAGTATTTT

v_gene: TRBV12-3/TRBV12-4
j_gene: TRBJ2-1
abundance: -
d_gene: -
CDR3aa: CASSSRALEEQFF
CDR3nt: TGTGCCAGCAGTTCACGCGCACTAGAGGAGCAGTTCTTC

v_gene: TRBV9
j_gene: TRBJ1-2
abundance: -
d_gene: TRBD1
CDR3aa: CASSVGAQGDGYTF
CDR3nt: TGTGCCAGCAGCGTAGGGGCACAGGGGGATGGCTACACCTTC

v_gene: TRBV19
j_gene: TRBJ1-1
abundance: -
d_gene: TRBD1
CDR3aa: CASRGDGTANTEAFF
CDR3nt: TGTGCCAGTAGGGGGGACGGGACAGCAAACACTGAAGCTTTCTTT

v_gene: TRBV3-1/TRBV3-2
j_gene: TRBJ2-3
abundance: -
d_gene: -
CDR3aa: CASSQDGYESTDTQYF
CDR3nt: TGTGCCAGCAGCCAAGATGGTTACGAGAGCACAGATACGCAGTATTTT

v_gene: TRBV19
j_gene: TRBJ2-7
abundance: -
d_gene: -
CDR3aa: CASNSVGYEQYF
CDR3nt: TGTGCCAGTAATTCAGTCGGGTACGAGCAGTACTTC

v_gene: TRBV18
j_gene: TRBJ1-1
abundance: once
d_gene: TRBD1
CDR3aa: CASSPPAGGFTEAFF
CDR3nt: TGTGCCAGCTCACCACCGGCAGGGGGCTTCACTGAAGCTTTCTTT

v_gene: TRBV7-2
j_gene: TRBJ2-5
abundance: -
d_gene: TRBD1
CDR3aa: CASSISDRDGAQYF
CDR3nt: TGTGCCAGCAGCATCTCGGACAGGGACGGAGCCCAGTACTTC

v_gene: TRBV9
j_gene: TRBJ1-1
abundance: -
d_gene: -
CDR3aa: CASSVVSRTEAFF
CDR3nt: TGTGCCAGCAGCGTAGTTTCCCGCACTGAAGCTTTCTTT

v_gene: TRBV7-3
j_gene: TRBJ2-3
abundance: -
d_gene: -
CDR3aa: CASSSSRLTDTQYF
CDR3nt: TGTGCCAGCAGCTCCTCCCGACTCACAGATACGCAGTATTTT

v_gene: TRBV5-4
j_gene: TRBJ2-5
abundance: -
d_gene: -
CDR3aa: CASIDSQETQYF
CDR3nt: TGTGCCAGCATCGACAGTCAAGAGACCCAGTACTTC

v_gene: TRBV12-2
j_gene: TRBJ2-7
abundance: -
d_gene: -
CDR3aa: CAIWKWGQTYEQYF
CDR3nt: TGTGCAATATGGAAATGGGGACAGACCTACGAGCAGTACTTC

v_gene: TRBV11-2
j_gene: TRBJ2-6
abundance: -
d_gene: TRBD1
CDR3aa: CASSAARDSLRPGANVLTF
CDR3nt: TGTGCCAGCAGCGCGGCCCGGGACAGTCTCCGACCTGGGGCCAACGTCCTGACTTTC

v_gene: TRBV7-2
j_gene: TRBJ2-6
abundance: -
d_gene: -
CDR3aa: CASSLIRGRSNVLTF
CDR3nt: TGTGCCAGCAGCTTAATCAGGGGTCGGTCCAACGTCCTGACTTTC

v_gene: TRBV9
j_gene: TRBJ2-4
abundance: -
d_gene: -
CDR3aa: CASSPPQGRGNIQYF
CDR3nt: TGTGCCAGCAGCCCTCCTCAGGGGAGGGGGAACATTCAGTACTTC

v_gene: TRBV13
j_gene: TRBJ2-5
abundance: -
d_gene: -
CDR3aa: CASSLTGGQETQYF
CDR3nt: TGTGCCAGCAGCTTGACCGGGGGACAAGAGACCCAGTACTTC

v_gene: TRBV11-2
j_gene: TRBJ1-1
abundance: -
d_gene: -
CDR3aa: CASSPGTEAFF
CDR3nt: TGTGCCAGCAGCCCGGGCACTGAAGCTTTCTTT

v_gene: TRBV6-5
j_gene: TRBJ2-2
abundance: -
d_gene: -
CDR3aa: CASSRRRGHTGELFF
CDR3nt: TGTGCCAGCAGCCGGCGGAGGGGGCATACCGGGGAGCTGTTTTTT

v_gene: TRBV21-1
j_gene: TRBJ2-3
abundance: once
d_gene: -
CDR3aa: CARQGNTDTQYF
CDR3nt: TGTGCCAGACAGGGAAACACAGATACGCAGTATTTT

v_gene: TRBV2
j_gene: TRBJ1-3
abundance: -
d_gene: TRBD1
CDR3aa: CASSEAGTGVGNTIYF
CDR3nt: TGTGCCAGCAGTGAAGCCGGGACAGGGGTTGGAAACACCATATATTTT

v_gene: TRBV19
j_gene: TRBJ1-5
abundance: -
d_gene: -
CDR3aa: CASRTGIGNQPQHF
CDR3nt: TGTGCCAGTCGCACAGGGATCGGCAATCAGCCCCAGCATTTT

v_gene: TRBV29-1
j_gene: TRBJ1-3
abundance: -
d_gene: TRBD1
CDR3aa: CSVEDYSGQGSGNTIYF
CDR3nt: TGCAGCGTTGAAGATTATAGCGGACAGGGATCTGGAAACACCATATATTTT

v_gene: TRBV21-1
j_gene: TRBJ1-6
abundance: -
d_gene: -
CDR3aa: CASTPLVSSYNSPLHF
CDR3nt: TGTGCCAGCACCCCGTTGGTGAGCTCCTATAATTCACCCCTCCACTTT

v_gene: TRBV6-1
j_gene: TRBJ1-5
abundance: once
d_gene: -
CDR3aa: CASSEKGLGQPQHF
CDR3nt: TGTGCCAGCAGTGAAAAGGGGTTAGGTCAGCCCCAGCATTTT

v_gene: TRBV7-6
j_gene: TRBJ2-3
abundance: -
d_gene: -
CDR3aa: CASSLGSGRNTDTQYF
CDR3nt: TGTGCCAGCAGCTTAGGGTCCGGTCGCAACACAGATACGCAGTATTTT

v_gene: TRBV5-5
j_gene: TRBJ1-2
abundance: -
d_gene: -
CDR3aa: CASSLAGNPGYTF
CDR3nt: TGTGCCAGCAGCTTGGCAGGGAACCCTGGCTACACCTTC

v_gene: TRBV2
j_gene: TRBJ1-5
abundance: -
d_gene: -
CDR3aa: CASSGSLGNQPQHF
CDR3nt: TGTGCCAGCAGTGGGAGTCTCGGCAATCAGCCCCAGCATTTT

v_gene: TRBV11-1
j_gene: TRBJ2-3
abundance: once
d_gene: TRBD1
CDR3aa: CASSPRDRSTDTQYF
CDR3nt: TGTGCCAGCAGCCCCCGGGACAGGAGCACAGATACGCAGTATTTT

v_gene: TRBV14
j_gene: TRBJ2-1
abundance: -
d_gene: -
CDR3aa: CASSQVRGGEQFF
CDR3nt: TGTGCCAGCAGCCAAGTGCGGGGTGGTGAGCAGTTCTTC

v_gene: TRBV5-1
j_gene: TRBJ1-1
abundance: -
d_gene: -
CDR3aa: CATATGISDTEAFF
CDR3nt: TGCGCCACTGCAACAGGAATATCGGACACTGAAGCTTTCTTT

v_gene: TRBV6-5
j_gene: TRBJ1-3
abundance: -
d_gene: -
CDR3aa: CASRAGTSGNTIYF
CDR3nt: TGTGCCAGCAGAGCTGGGACATCTGGAAACACCATATATTTT

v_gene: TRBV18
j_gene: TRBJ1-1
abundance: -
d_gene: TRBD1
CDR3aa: CASSLHRGMNTEAFF
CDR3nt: TGTGCCAGCTCACTACACAGGGGGATGAACACTGAAGCTTTCTTT

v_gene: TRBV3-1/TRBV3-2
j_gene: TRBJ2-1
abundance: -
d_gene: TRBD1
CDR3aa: CASTRTGGVQFF
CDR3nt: TGTGCCAGCACCCGGACAGGGGGCGTGCAGTTCTTC

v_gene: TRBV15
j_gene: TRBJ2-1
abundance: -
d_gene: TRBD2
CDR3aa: CATSRGTSGGDEQFF
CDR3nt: TGTGCCACCAGCAGGGGGACTAGCGGGGGTGATGAGCAGTTCTTC

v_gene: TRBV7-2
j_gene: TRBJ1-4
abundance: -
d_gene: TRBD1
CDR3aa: CASSLDRAANEKLFF
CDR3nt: TGTGCCAGCAGCCTTGACAGGGCGGCTAATGAAAAACTGTTTTTT

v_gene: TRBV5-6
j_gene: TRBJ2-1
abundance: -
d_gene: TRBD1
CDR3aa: CASIRDRVYNEQFF
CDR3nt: TGTGCCAGTATCCGGGACAGGGTATACAATGAGCAGTTCTTC

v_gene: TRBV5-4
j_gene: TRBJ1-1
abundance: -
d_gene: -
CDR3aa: CASSFSEDTEAFF
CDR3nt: TGTGCCAGCAGCTTTAGTGAGGACACTGAAGCTTTCTTT

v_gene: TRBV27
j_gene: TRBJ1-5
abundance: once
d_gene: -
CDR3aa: CASRRGAGQPQHF
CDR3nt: TGTGCCAGCAGGCGGGGGGCTGGCCAGCCCCAGCATTTT

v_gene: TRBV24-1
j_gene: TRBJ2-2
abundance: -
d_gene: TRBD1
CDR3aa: CATGTAATGELFF
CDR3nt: TGTGCCACAGGGACAGCAGCCACCGGGGAGCTGTTTTTT

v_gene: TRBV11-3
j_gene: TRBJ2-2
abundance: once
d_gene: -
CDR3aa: CASSPGGQRGNTGELFF
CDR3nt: TGTGCCAGCAGCCCGGGGGGCCAGCGGGGGAACACCGGGGAGCTGTTTTTT

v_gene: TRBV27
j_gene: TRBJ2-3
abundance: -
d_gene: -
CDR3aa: CASSFLWQASTDTQYF
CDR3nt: TGTGCCAGCAGTTTCTTGTGGCAGGCTAGCACAGATACGCAGTATTTT

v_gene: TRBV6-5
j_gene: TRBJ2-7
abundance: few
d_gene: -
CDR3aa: CASSTPQGYEQYF
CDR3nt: TGTGCCAGCAGTACTCCTCAGGGGTACGAGCAGTACTTC

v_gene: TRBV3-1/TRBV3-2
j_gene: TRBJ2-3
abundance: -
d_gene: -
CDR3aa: CASSPPGPADTQYF
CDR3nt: TGTGCCAGCAGCCCGCCAGGGCCCGCAGATACGCAGTATTTT

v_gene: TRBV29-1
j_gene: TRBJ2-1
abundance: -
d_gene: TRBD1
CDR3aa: CSGRGQGADNEQFF
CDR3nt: TGCAGCGGTCGGGGACAGGGGGCTGACAATGAGCAGTTCTTC

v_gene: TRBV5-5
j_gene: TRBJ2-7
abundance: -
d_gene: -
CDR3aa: CASSLEGAGHEQYF
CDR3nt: TGTGCCAGCAGCTTAGAGGGGGCGGGGCACGAGCAGTACTTC

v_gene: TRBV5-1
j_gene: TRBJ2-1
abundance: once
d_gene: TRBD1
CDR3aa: CASTRDRGTSNEQFF
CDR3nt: TGCGCCAGCACCCGGGACAGGGGTACGTCCAATGAGCAGTTCTTC

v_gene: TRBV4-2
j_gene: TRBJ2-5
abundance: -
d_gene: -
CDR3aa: CASSQDELGLAQETQYF
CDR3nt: TGTGCCAGCAGCCAAGATGAGTTGGGACTCGCCCAAGAGACCCAGTACTTC

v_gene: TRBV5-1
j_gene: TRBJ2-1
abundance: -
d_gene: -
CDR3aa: CASSFDSGVFRFF
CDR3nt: TGCGCCAGCAGCTTTGATTCGGGGGTTTTTAGGTTCTTC

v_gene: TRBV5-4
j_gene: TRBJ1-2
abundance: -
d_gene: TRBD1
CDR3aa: CASSKQGADGYTF
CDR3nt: TGTGCCAGCAGCAAACAGGGGGCTGATGGCTACACCTTC

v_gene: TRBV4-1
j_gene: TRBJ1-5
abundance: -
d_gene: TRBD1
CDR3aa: CASSHSTGVSNQPQHF
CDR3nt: TGCGCCAGCAGCCACTCGACAGGGGTTAGCAATCAGCCCCAGCATTTT

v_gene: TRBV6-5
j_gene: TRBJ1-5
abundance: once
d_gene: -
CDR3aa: CASRLSVANQPQHF
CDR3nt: TGTGCCAGCAGGCTCTCGGTCGCCAATCAGCCCCAGCATTTT

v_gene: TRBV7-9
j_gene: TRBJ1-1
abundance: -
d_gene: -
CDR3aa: CASSLEANTEAFF
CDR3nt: TGTGCCAGCAGCTTAGAAGCTAACACTGAAGCTTTCTTT